This T cell receptor (beta chain) appears in the sequencing data of a study of OX40 agonist ivuxolimab in advanced cancers. Whole-study context: Ivuxolimab was delivered to patients intravenously every 2 weeks at doses spanning 0.01 to 10 mg/kg. Two cutaneous melanoma patients and one hepatocellular carcinoma patient, three in all, had partial responses.

This clone has at least ten counts. This CDR3 is also generated by other DNA sequences in the sample. Generated by immunoSEQ multiplex PCR, the TCRdb table keeps only in-frame clones and is missing some. The repertoire holds 55,000 to 70,000 clones, with 75% to 90% as singletons. Germline CDR1 reads GTSNPN; CDR2 reads SVGIG (reference sequence). The V gene end was trimmed by 3 bases and the J gene end by 5 bases; junction bases not matched to a gene: 5. This CDR3 is 14 amino acids long. This specimen consisted of CD4+ or CD8+ T cells sorted from blood, obtained in a trial of the OX40 agonist ivuxolimab. This receptor was taken from an adult with an advanced solid tumor such as melanoma, head and neck, liver or kidney cancer. This chain connects TRBV30 to TRBJ2-2; 8 nucleotides agree with TRBD1. The CDR3 sequence is CAWRRTGTTGELFF. In DNA form, the CDR3 reads TGTGCCTGGAGGCGGACAGGGACGACCGGGGAGCTGTTTTTT. The whole variable domain, filled in from reference TRBV30 and TRBJ2-2, reads SQTIHQWPATLVQPVGSPLSLECTVEGTSNPNLYWYRQAAGRGLQLLFYSVGIGQISSEVPQNLSASRPQDRQFILSSKKLLLSDSGFYLCAWRRTGTTGELFFGEGSRLTVL.